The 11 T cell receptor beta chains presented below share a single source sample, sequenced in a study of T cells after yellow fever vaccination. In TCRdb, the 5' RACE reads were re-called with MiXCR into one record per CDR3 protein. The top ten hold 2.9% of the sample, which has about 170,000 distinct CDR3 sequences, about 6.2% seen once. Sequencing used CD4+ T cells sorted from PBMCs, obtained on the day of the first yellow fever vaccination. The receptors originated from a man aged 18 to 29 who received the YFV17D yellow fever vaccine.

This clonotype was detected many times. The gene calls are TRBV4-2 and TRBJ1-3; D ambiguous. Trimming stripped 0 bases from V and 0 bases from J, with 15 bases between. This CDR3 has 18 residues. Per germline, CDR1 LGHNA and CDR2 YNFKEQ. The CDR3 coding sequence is TGTGCCAGCAGCCAAGAACGGTTGGTGGCTAACTCTGGAAACACCATATATTTT. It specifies CASSQERLVANSGNTIYF.

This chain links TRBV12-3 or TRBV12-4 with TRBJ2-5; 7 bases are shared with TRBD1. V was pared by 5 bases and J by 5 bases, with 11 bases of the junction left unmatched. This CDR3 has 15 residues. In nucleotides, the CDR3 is TGTGCCAGCAGTCCAGACAGGGCAGGGTGGGAGACCCAGTACTTC. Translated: CASSPDRAGWETQYF.

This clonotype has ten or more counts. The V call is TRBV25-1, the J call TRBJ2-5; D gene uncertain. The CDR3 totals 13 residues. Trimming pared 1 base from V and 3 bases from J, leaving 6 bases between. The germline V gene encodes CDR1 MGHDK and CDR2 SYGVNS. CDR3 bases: TGTGCCAGCAGTGAATTAACGGAAGAGACCCAGTACTTC. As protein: CASSELTEETQYF.

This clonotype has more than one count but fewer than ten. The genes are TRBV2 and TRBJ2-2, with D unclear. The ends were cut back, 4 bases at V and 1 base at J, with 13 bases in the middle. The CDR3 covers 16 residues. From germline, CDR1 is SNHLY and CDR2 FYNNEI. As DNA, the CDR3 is TGTGCCAGCAGTGTTGCCCTAGGGAAGAACACCGGGGAGCTGTTTTTT. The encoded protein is CASSVALGKNTGELFF.

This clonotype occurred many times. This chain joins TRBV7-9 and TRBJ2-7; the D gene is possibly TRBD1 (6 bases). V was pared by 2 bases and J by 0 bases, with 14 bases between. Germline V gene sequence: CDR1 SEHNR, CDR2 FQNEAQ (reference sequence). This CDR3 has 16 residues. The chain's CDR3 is CASSLPPGHPSYEQYF. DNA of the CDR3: TGTGCCAGCAGCTTACCCCCGGGACACCCCTCCTACGAGCAGTACTTC.

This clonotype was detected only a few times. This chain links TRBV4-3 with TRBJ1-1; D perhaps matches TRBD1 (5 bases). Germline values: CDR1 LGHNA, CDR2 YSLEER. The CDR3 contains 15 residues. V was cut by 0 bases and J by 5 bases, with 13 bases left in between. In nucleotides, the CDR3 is TGCGCCAGCAGCCAAGAGCCGGGACTGGCGACTGAAGCTTTCTTT. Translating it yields CASSQEPGLATEAFF.

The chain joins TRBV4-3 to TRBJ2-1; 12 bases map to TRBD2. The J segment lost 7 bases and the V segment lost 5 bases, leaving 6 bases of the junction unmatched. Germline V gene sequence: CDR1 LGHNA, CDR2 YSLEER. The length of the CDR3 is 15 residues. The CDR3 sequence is CASSARTSGENEQFF. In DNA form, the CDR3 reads TGCGCCAGCAGCGCCCGGACTAGCGGGGAGAATGAGCAGTTCTTC.

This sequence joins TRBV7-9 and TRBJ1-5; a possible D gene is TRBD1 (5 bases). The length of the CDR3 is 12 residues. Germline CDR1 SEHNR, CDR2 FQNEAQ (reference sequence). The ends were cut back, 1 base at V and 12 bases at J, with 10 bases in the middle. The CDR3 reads CASSLGGGGQHF. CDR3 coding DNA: TGTGCCAGCAGCTTAGGTGGGGGAGGCCAGCATTTT.

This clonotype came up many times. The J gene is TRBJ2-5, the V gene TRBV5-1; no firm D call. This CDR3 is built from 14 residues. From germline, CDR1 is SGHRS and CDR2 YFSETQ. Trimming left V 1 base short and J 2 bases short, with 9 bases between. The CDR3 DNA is TGCGCCAGCAGCTTGTTCATGGAGCAAGAGACCCAGTACTTC. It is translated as CASSLFMEQETQYF.

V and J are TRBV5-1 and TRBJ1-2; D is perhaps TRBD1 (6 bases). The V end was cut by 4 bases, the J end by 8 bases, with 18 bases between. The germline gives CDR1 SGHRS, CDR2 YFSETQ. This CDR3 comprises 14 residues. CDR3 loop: CASSMRSGAEGYTF. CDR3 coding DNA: TGCGCCAGCAGCATGAGGTCGGGGGCAGAAGGCTACACCTTC.

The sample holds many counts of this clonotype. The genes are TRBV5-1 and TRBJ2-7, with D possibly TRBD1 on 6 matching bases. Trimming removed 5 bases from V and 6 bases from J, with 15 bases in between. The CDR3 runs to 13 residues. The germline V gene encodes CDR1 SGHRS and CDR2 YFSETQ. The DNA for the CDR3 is TGCGCCAGCAGGATACAGGGAGCGGCCGAGCAGTACTTC. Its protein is CASRIQGAAEQYF.